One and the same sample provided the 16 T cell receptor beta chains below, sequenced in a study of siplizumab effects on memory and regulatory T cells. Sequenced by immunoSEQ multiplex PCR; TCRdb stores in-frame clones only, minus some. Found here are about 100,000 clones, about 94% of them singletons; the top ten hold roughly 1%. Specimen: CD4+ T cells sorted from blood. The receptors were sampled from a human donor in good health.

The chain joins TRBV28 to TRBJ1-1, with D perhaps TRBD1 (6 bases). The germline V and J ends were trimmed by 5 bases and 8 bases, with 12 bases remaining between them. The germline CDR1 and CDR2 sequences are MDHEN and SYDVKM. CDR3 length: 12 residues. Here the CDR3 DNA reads TGTGCCAGCAGTATTCCGAGGGGGGAAGCTTTCTTT. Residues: CASSIPRGEAFF.

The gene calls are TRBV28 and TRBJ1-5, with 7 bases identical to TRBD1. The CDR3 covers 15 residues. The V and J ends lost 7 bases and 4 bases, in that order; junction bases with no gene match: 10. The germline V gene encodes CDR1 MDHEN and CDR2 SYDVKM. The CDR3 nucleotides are TGTGCCAGCATCTCCCCCTCAGGGGGAAATCAGCCCCAGCATTTT. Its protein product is CASISPSGGNQPQHF.

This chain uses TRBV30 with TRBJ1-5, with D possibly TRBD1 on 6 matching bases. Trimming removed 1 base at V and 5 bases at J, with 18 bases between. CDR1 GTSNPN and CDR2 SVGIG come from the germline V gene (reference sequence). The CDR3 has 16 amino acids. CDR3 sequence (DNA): TGTGCCTGGAGTGGAAGGGGGTGGGCCCGGCATCAGCCCCAGCATTTT. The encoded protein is CAWSGRGWARHQPQHF.

CDR3 protein: CASSLYQGTDTQYF. The CDR3 region has the DNA TGCGCCAGCAGCTTGTATCAGGGCACAGATACGCAGTATTTT. V is TRBV5-1 and J is TRBJ2-3, with D unclear. Germline CDR1 reads SGHRS; CDR2 reads YFSETQ. The length of the CDR3 is 14 residues. Trimming pared 1 base from V and 1 base from J, leaving 7 bases between.

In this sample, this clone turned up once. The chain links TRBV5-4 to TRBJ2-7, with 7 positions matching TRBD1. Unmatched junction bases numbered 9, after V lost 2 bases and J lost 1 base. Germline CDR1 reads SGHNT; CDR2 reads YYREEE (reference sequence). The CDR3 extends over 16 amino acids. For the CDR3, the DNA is TGTGCCAGCAGCTTCGGCCGGACAGGACTTTCCTACGAGCAGTACTTC. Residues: CASSFGRTGLSYEQYF.

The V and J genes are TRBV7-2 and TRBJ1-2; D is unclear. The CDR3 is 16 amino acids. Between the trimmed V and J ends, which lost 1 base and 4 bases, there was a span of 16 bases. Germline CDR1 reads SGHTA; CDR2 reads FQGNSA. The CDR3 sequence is CASSLDYTPQPYGYTF. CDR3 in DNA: TGTGCCAGCAGCTTAGATTACACGCCACAGCCCTATGGCTACACCTTC. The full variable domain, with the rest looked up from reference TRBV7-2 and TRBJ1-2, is GAGVSQSPSNKVTEKGKDVELRCDPISGHTALYWYRQSLGQGLEFLIYFQGNSAPDKSGLPSDRFSAERTGGSVSTLTIQRTQQEDSAVYLCASSLDYTPQPYGYTFGSGTRLTVV.

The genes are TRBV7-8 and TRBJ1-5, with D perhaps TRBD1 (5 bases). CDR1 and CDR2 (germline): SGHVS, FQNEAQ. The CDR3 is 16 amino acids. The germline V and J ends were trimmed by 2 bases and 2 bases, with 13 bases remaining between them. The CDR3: CASSLTGAGGNQPQHF. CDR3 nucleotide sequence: TGTGCCAGCAGCTTAACCGGGGCGGGGGGCAATCAGCCCCAGCATTTT. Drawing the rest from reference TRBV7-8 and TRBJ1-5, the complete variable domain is GAGVSQSPRYKVAKRGQDVALRCDPISGHVSLFWYQQALGQGPEFLTYFQNEAQLDKSGLPSDRFFAERPEGSVSTLKIQRTQQEDSAVYLCASSLTGAGGNQPQHFGDGTRLSIL.

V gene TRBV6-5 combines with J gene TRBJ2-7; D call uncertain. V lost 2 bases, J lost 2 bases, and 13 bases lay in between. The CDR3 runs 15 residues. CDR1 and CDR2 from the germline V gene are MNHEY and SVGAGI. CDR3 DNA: TGTGCCAGCAGTTACCAGTTCTCCCCTACCTACGAGCAGTACTTC. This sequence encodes CASSYQFSPTYEQYF.

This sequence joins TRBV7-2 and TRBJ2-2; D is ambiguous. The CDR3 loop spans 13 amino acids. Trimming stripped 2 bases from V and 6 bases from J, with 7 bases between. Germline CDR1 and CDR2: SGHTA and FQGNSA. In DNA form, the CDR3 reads TGTGCCAGCAGCTTATTCGTCCCCGGGGAGCTGTTTTTT. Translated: CASSLFVPGELFF.

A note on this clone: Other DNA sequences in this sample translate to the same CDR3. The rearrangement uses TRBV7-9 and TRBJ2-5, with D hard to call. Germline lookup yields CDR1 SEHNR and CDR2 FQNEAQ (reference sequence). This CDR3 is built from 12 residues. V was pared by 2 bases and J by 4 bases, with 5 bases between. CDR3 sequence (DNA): TGTGCCAGCAGCTTATTTCGAGAGACCCAGTACTTC. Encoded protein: CASSLFRETQYF.

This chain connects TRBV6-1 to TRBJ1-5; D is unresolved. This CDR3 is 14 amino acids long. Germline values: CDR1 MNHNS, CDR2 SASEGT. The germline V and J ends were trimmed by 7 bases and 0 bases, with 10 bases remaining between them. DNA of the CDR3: TGTGCCAGCACAGGTACATATAGCAATCAGCCCCAGCATTTT. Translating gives CASTGTYSNQPQHF.

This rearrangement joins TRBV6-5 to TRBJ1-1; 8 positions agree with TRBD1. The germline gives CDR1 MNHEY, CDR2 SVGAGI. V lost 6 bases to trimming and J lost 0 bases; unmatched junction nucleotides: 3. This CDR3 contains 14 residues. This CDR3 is CASRKGQVNTEAFF. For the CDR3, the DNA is TGTGCCAGCAGGAAGGGACAGGTGAACACTGAAGCTTTCTTT.

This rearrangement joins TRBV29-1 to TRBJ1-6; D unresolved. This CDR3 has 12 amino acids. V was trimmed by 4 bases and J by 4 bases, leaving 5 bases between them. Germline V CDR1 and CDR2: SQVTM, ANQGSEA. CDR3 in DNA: TGCAGCGTTGCAGAGTATAATTCACCCCTCCACTTT. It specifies CSVAEYNSPLHF.

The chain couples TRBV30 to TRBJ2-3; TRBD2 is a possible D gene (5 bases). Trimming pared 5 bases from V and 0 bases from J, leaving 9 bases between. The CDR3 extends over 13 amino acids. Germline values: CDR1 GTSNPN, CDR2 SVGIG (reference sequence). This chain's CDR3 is CAWSPGSTDTQYF. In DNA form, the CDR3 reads TGTGCCTGGTCGCCGGGAAGCACAGATACGCAGTATTTT.

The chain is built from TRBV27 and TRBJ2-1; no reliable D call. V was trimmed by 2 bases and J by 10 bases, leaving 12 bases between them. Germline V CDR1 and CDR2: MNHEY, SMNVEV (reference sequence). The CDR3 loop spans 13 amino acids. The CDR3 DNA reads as TGTGCCAGCAGTTTACTTCGGGTCGGAGAGCAGTTCTTC. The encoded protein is CASSLLRVGEQFF.

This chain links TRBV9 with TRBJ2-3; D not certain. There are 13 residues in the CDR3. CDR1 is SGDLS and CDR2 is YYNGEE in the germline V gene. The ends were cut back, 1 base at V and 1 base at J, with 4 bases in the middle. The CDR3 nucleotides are TGTGCCAGCAGCGTAATAGGCACAGATACGCAGTATTTT. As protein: CASSVIGTDTQYF.